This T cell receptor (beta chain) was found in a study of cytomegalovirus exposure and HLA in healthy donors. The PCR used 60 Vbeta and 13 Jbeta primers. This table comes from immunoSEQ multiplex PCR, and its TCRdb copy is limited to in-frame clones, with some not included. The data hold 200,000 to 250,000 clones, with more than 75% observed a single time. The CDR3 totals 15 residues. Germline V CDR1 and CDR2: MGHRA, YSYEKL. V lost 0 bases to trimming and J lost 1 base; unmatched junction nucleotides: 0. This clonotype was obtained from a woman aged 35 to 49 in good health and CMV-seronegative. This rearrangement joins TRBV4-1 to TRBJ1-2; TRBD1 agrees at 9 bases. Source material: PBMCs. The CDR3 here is CASSQEDRGNYGYTF. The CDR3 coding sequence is TGCGCCAGCAGCCAAGAGGACAGGGGTAACTATGGCTACACCTTC.